Each of the 30 T cell receptor beta chains below was sequenced from the same sample in a study of blood T cells in healthy people across ages. With a J-beta primer mix and a sample-barcoded 5' primer, a second PCR ran roughly 6 to 12 cycles. TCRdb recomputed calls from the 5' RACE reads with MiXCR, one row per CDR3 protein. The table records roughly 900,000 distinct CDR3 sequences, under 35% of them present only once. The sequenced sample was blood. The receptors stem from a woman aged 80 or older in good health.

This clonotype was seen only a few times. The chain is built from TRBV11-2 and TRBJ2-5; no reliable D call. The CDR3 runs 13 residues. Deletions cut 5 bases from V and 2 bases from J, with 9 bases between. Germline V CDR1 and CDR2: SGHAT, FQNNGV. Here the CDR3 reads CASSPAEQETQYF. In DNA form, the CDR3 reads TGTGCCAGCAGCCCGGCGGAACAAGAGACCCAGTACTTC.

The genes are TRBV11-2 and TRBJ1-2; D is possibly TRBD1 (6 bases). CDR1 and CDR2 from the germline V gene are SGHAT and FQNNGV. The CDR3 covers 15 residues. V lost 5 bases to trimming and J lost 0 bases, with 13 bases between them. The CDR3 DNA reads as TGTGCCAGCAGCGCAGGGACAACCACTAACTATGGCTACACCTTC. Translation gives CASSAGTTTNYGYTF.

This clonotype was recorded many times. The CDR3 DNA follows: TGTGCCAGCAGGCGAGGGGGAACCTACAATGAGCAGTTCTTC. This translates into CASRRGGTYNEQFF. The chain couples TRBV7-2 to TRBJ2-1; D possibly corresponds to TRBD1 (6 bases). Between the trimmed V and J ends, which lost 6 bases and 2 bases, there was a span of 11 bases. Germline assignment: CDR1 SGHTA and CDR2 FQGNSA. CDR3 length: 14 residues.

This clonotype occurred many times. The V gene is TRBV6-5, the J gene TRBJ2-3; TRBD1 agrees at 11 bases. CDR1 and CDR2 from the germline V gene are MNHEY and SVGAGI. CDR3 length equals 13 residues. V shed 6 bases and J 8 bases; nucleotides not matched to a gene: 4. The DNA of the CDR3 is TGTGCCAGCAGAAGGGACAGGGGGGGTACGCAGTATTTT. Protein: CASRRDRGGTQYF.

This chain uses TRBV12-3 or TRBV12-4 with TRBJ2-1; TRBD2 is a possible D gene (6 bases). This CDR3 spans 17 amino acids. The ends were cut back, 6 bases at V and 2 bases at J, with 20 bases in the middle. The CDR3 DNA reads TGTGCCAGCAGCCCACTATTGCGGGGCCCCACCTACAATGAGCAGTTCTTC. It codes for CASSPLLRGPTYNEQFF.

In its sample, this clonotype was seen a few times. The J gene is TRBJ1-5, the V gene TRBV5-8; 8 bases fit TRBD1. The CDR3 spans 17 residues. Germline-derived CDR1 and CDR2 are SGHTS and YDEGEE. Trimming cost V 0 bases and J 3 bases; bases outside gene matches: 8. The CDR3 protein is CASSLAGLTGANQPQHF. In DNA, the CDR3 is TGTGCCAGCAGCTTGGCCGGCTTGACAGGGGCCAATCAGCCCCAGCATTTT. The full variable domain, with the rest looked up from reference TRBV5-8 and TRBJ1-5, is EAGVTQSPTHLIKTRGQQATLRCSPISGHTSVYWYQQALGLGLQFLLWYDEGEERNRGNFPPRFSGRQFPNYSSELNVNALELEDSALYLCASSLAGLTGANQPQHFGDGTRLSIL.

In regard to this clonotype: Being one base from a much bigger clone, this may be a read error. The chain joins TRBV21-1 to TRBJ2-7. TRBV21-1 is an annotated pseudogene. CDR3 size: 15 residues. As DNA, the CDR3 is TGTGCCAGCAGCAAAGCGTCCCCGATCTCCTACGAGCAGTACTTC. Amino acids: CASSKASPISYEQYF.

The rearrangement joins TRBV20-1 to TRBJ2-3; D perhaps matches TRBD2 (5 bases). Trimming took off 4 bases at V and 5 bases at J, with 19 bases between the two ends. Germline V gene sequence: CDR1 DFQATT, CDR2 SNEGSKA (reference sequence). The CDR3 consists of 15 residues. The CDR3 region is CSATLVGRPQDTQYF. The CDR3 region has the DNA TGCAGTGCTACCCTAGTGGGGAGACCTCAAGATACGCAGTATTTT.

In its sample, this clonotype was seen once. A much larger clone lies a single base off, so this may be a read error. This sequence joins TRBV7-2 and TRBJ1-5; D unclear. CDR1 and CDR2 from the germline V gene are SGHTA and FQGNSA. The ends were cut back, 2 bases at V and 0 bases at J, with 8 bases in the middle. CDR3 size: 15 residues. The CDR3 region is CTSSLTPGSNQPQHF. The CDR3 DNA reads as TGTACCAGCAGCTTAACCCCAGGTAGCAATCAGCCCCAGCATTTT.

This clonotype was seen more than once but under ten times. A much more abundant neighbour one base away suggests this may be a read error. The chain links TRBV11-2 to TRBJ2-7; either TRBD1 or TRBD2 may fit D (7 bases each). Germline values: CDR1 SGHAT, CDR2 FQNNGV. V was trimmed by 1 base and J by 2 bases, leaving 12 bases between them. This CDR3 is built from 15 residues. Here the CDR3 reads CASSLAQGTTYEQYF. The CDR3 nucleotides read TGTGCCAGCAGCTTAGCACAGGGGACTACCTACGAGCAGTACTTC.

The rearrangement links TRBV27 to TRBJ2-7, with TRBD1 as a possible D gene (6 bases). This CDR3 spans 12 amino acids. The germline V gene encodes CDR1 MNHEY and CDR2 SMNVEV (reference sequence). Deletions cut 8 bases from V and 1 base from J, with 9 bases between. CDR3 nucleotide sequence: TGTGCCAGCGGACAGCAGTCCTACGAGCAGTACTTC. Amino acids: CASGQQSYEQYF.

The CDR3 here is CASSPGTVSTGELFF. CDR3 nucleotide sequence: TGTGCCAGCAGCCCTGGGACAGTATCCACCGGGGAGCTGTTTTTT. The chain couples TRBV5-5 to TRBJ2-2, with 7 bases identical to TRBD1. J was trimmed by 4 bases and V by 4 bases; bases with no gene match: 7. Per germline, CDR1 SGHKS and CDR2 YYEKEE (reference sequence). The CDR3 contains 15 residues. Combining the CDR3 with reference TRBV5-5 and TRBJ2-2 gives the whole variable domain DAGVTQSPTHLIKTRGQQVTLRCSPISGHKSVSWYQQVLGQGPQFIFQYYEKEERGRGNFPDRFSARQFPNYSSELNVNALLLGDSALYLCASSPGTVSTGELFFGEGSRLTVL.

This clonotype was found many times. The CDR3 DNA follows: TGCAGCGTTGAACTTCTGGGACAGAACACTGAAGCTTTCTTT. Encoded protein: CSVELLGQNTEAFF. V gene TRBV29-1 combines with J gene TRBJ1-1; TRBD1 might be the D (6 bases). V lost 2 bases, J lost 1 base, and 11 bases lay in between. Germline assignment: CDR1 SQVTM and CDR2 ANQGSEA. The CDR3 consists of 14 residues.

As concerns this clonotype: This may stem from a read error, because a much larger clone lies one nucleotide away. V is TRBV4-2 and J is TRBJ2-1; 10 bases match TRBD1. The CDR3 contains 16 residues. Germline V gives CDR1 LGHNA, CDR2 YNFKEQ. The J segment lost 10 bases and the V segment lost 0 bases, leaving 9 bases of the junction unmatched. This chain's CDR3 is CASSQEGTGAIREQFF. Written as DNA, the CDR3 is TGTGCCAGCAGCCAAGAAGGGACAGGGGCGATCAGGGAGCAGTTCTTC.

J is TRBJ1-2 and V is TRBV4-2; D uncertain. The germline gives CDR1 LGHNA, CDR2 YNFKEQ. Trimming took off 0 bases at V and 5 bases at J, with 10 bases between the two ends. The CDR3 totals 14 residues. The CDR3 region has the DNA TGTGCCAGCAGCCAAGATATCGCGGTATATGGCTACACCTTC. It codes for CASSQDIAVYGYTF.

As regards this clonotype: A much larger clone lies a single base off, so this may be a read error. The chain is built from TRBV10-3 and TRBJ2-3, with 10 bases lining up with TRBD2. With 6 bases clipped from V and 0 bases from J, the junction kept 12 bases outside the gene matches. There are 18 residues in the CDR3. CDR1 and CDR2 (germline): ENHRY, SYGVKD. CDR3 region: CAISYGLAAGESTDTQYF. The CDR3 DNA is TGTGCCATCAGCTACGGACTAGCGGCGGGCGAAAGCACAGATACGCAGTATTTT.

This rearrangement joins TRBV7-2 to TRBJ2-1; D not certain. The V end lost 0 bases, the J end lost 4 bases, and 10 bases lay between the germline ends. Germline lookup yields CDR1 SGHTA and CDR2 FQGNSA. The CDR3 has 15 residues. The CDR3: CASSLARSKYNEQFF. The CDR3 region has the DNA TGTGCCAGCAGCTTAGCGCGCAGTAAATACAATGAGCAGTTCTTC.

This clonotype was seen ten or more times. The chain is built from TRBV7-2 and TRBJ2-1; 8 bases are shared with TRBD2. Germline CDR1 is SGHTA and CDR2 is FQGNSA. Losses at the gene ends were 8 bases for V and 1 base for J; bases not matched to a gene: 4. The CDR3 has 14 amino acids. The DNA for the CDR3 is TGTGCCAGCGGCGGGGGGCAATCCTACAATGAGCAGTTCTTC. Amino acid sequence: CASGGGQSYNEQFF.

This clonotype has a count of ten or more. The CDR3 region has the DNA TGCGCCAGCAGCTCCCCCCGTGGCACTGAAGCTTTCTTT. Amino acids: CASSSPRGTEAFF. The chain has TRBV5-1 and TRBJ1-1, with D unclear. Between the trimmed V and J ends, which lost 3 bases and 4 bases, there was a span of 10 bases. This CDR3 region has 13 residues. Germline CDR1 and CDR2: SGHRS and YFSETQ.

This clonotype was seen many times. The chain recombines TRBV15 with TRBJ2-1, with TRBD2 identical over 12 bases. V trimming: 4 bases; J trimming: 7 bases; junction bases outside the gene matches: 2. This CDR3 has 14 residues. Germline CDR1 and CDR2: LNHNV and YYDKDF (reference sequence). The CDR3 sequence: CATSTTSGGNEQFF. The CDR3 nucleotides read TGTGCCACCAGCACGACTAGCGGGGGAAATGAGCAGTTCTTC.

The V and J genes are TRBV20-1 and TRBJ1-2, with unresolved D. The CDR3 runs to 15 residues. Trimming took 4 bases from V and 6 from J, leaving 21 bases between them. Germline-derived CDR1 and CDR2 are DFQATT and SNEGSKA (reference sequence). The CDR3 DNA is TGCAGTGCTAAAGATACCAAGACACGGCGGGATGGCTACACCTTC. Translating gives CSAKDTKTRRDGYTF.

The chain couples TRBV29-1 to TRBJ2-5; D perhaps matches TRBD1 (6 bases). Near its end, the DNA agrees better with TRBJ2-7, so the J call may be wrong. This CDR3 has 13 amino acids. Germline values: CDR1 SQVTM, CDR2 ANQGSEA. The CDR3 spells CSVQIRRGVEQYF. The CDR3 DNA is TGCAGCGTTCAAATTCGCAGGGGAGTCGAGCAGTACTTC.

This clonotype was seen a few times. The chain is built from TRBV11-2 and TRBJ1-5; tentatively, D is TRBD1 (5 bases). V dropped 4 bases and J dropped 11 bases, with 24 bases sitting between them. Germline V CDR1 and CDR2: SGHAT, FQNNGV. The CDR3 is made up of 16 amino acids. The CDR3 loop is CASSSGLGVGYRTQHF. The CDR3, as DNA: TGTGCCAGCAGCTCGGGCCTCGGGGTTGGGTACAGGACCCAGCATTTT.

Concerning this clonotype itself: This may be a read error: a much more frequent sequence differs by one nucleotide. The rearrangement joins TRBV10-3 to TRBJ2-1, with 12 bases aligning to TRBD2. The end of the DNA is better explained by TRBJ2-7, so the J call may be wrong. The CDR3 has 14 residues. Looked up from germline, CDR1 is ENHRY and CDR2 is SYGVKD. CDR3 loop: CAIGGLAGHNEQYF. The CDR3 nucleotides are TGTGCCATCGGCGGACTAGCGGGGCACAATGAGCAGTACTTC.

The chain links TRBV9 to TRBJ2-2; 10 positions agree with TRBD2. V lost 0 bases, J lost 5 bases, and 10 bases stayed unmatched. The CDR3 loop spans 18 amino acids. Germline V gene sequence: CDR1 SGDLS, CDR2 YYNGEE. The chain's CDR3 is CASSVDLPSGGWTGELFF. CDR3 DNA: TGTGCCAGCAGCGTAGACCTCCCTAGCGGGGGTTGGACCGGGGAGCTGTTTTTT.

This clonotype was picked up many times. The rearrangement joins TRBV28 to TRBJ1-2; no clear D. The germline gives CDR1 MDHEN, CDR2 SYDVKM. V shed 2 bases and J shed 4 bases, with 5 bases lying between them. The CDR3 spans 12 residues. CDR3 protein: CASSLRAYGYTF. CDR3 DNA sequence: TGTGCCAGCAGTTTAAGGGCCTATGGCTACACCTTC.

Of note for this clonotype: A read error is possible here, since a much larger clone lies one base away. The chain uses TRBV20-1 and TRBJ1-2; a weak D match, TRBD1 (6 bases). Trimming shortened V by 2 bases and J by 6 bases, and 13 bases separated the two germline ends. Looked up from germline, CDR1 is DFQATT and CDR2 is SNEGSKA (reference sequence). The CDR3 sequence is 13 residues long. The CDR3 is CSARSQGFNGYTF. The CDR3, as DNA: TGCAGTGCTAGATCTCAGGGGTTCAATGGCTACACCTTC.

Ten or more counts support this clonotype. V usage is TRBV7-2 and J usage is TRBJ1-2; a weak D match, TRBD1 (5 bases). V was trimmed by 1 base and J by 8 bases, leaving 14 bases between them. Germline V gene data show CDR1 as SGHTA and CDR2 as FQGNSA. The CDR3 loop spans 14 amino acids. CDR3 bases: TGTGCCAGCAGCTTAGAACAGGACACCCGCGGCTACACCTTC. It translates to CASSLEQDTRGYTF.

This clonotype was seen ten or more times. The chain combines TRBV6-2 or TRBV6-3 with TRBJ2-1; unclear D gene. Germline V gene lookup returns CDR1 MNHEY and CDR2 SVGEGT. V gave up 6 bases and J gave up 5 bases, with 11 bases separating them. CDR3 length: 13 residues. In nucleotides, the CDR3 is TGTGCCAGCAGCTCCCGCGCGAACAATGAGCAGTTCTTC. It yields the protein CASSSRANNEQFF.

The chain recombines TRBV15 with TRBJ2-2; D remains unclear. This CDR3 contains 15 residues. Trimming pared 1 base from V and 5 bases from J, leaving 11 bases between. Germline lookup yields CDR1 LNHNV and CDR2 YYDKDF (reference sequence). CDR3 loop: CATSRGPMGTGELFF. CDR3 coding DNA: TGTGCCACCAGCAGAGGACCTATGGGAACCGGGGAGCTGTTTTTT.